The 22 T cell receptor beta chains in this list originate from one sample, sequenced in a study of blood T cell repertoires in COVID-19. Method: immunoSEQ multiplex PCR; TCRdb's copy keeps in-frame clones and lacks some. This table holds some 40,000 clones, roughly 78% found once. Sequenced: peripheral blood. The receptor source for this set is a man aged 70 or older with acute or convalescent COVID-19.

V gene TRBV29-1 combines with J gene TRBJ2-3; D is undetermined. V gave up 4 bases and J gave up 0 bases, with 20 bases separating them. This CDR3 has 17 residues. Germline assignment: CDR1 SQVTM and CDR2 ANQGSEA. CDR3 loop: CSVARRSRGISTDTQYF. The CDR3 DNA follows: TGCAGCGTTGCCAGAAGATCGCGCGGAATAAGCACAGATACGCAGTATTTT.

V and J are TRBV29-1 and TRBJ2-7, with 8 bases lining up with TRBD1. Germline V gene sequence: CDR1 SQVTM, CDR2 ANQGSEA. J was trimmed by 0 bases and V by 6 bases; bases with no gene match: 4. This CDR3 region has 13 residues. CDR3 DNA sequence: TGCAGCGTAGGGACAGGAGTCTCCTACGAGCAGTACTTC. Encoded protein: CSVGTGVSYEQYF.

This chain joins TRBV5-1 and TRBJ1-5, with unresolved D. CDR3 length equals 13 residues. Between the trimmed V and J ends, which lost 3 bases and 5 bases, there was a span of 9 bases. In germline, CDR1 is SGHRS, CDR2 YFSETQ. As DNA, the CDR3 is TGCGCCAGCAGCTCGGGGAGGGATCAGCCCCAGCATTTT. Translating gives CASSSGRDQPQHF.

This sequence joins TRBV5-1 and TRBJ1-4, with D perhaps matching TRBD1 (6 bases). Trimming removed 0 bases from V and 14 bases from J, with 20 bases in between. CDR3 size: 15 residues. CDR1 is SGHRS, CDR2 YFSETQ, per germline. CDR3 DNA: TGCGCCAGCAGCTTGGCGACAGGTTCTAATGAAGGGCTGTTTTTT. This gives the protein CASSLATGSNEGLFF.

DNA of the CDR3: TGCGCCAGCAGCCAAAACTCCAAACGCACAGATACGCAGTATTTT. Translating gives CASSQNSKRTDTQYF. V gene TRBV4-3 combines with J gene TRBJ2-3, with D unresolved. This CDR3 has 15 amino acids. The germline V gene has CDR1 LGHNA and CDR2 YSLEER. Trimming removed 2 bases from V and 1 base from J, with 10 bases in between.

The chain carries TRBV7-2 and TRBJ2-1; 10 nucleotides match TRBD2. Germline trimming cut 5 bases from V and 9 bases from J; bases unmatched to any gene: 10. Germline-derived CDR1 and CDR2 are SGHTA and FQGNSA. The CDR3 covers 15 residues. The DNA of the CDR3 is TGTGCCAGCAGCCTTCCAGCGGGGGGGCCCTTTGAGCAGTTCTTC. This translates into CASSLPAGGPFEQFF.

CDR3 amino acids: CATGEEGTGETQYF. Written as DNA, the CDR3 is TGTGCCACCGGGGAGGAGGGTACCGGGGAGACCCAGTACTTC. The V gene is TRBV6-6, the J gene TRBJ2-5; D may be TRBD2 (6 bases). CDR1 is MNHNY and CDR2 is SVGAGI in the germline V gene (reference sequence). V lost 10 bases to trimming and J lost 5 bases, with 20 bases between them. The CDR3 loop spans 14 amino acids.

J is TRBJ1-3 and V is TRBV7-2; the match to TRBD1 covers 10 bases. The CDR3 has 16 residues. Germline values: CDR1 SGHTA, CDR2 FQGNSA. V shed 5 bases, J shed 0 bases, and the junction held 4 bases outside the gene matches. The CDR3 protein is CASSPDRGFSGNTIYF. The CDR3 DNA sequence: TGTGCCAGCAGCCCGGACAGGGGGTTCTCTGGAAACACCATATATTTT.

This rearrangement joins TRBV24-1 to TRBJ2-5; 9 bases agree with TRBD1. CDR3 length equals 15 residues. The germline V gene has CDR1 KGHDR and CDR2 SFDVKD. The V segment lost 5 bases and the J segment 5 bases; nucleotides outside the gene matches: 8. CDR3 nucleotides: TGTGCCACCAGTGTAGGGGACAGGGATTGGGAGACCCAGTACTTC. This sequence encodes CATSVGDRDWETQYF.

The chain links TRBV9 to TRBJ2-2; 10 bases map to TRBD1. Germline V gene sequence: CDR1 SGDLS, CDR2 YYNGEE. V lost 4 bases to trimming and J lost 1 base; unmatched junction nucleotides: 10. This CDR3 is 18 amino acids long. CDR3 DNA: TGTGCCAGCAGCTATAGACTGGGACAGGGGTTGAACACCGGGGAGCTGTTTTTT. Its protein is CASSYRLGQGLNTGELFF.

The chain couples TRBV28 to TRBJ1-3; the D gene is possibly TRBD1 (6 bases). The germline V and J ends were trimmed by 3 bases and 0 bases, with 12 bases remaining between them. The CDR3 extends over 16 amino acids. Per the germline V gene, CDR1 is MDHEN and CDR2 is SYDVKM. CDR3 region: CASSFSGGLSGNTIYF. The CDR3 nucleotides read TGTGCCAGCAGTTTCTCTGGGGGCCTCTCTGGAAACACCATATATTTT.

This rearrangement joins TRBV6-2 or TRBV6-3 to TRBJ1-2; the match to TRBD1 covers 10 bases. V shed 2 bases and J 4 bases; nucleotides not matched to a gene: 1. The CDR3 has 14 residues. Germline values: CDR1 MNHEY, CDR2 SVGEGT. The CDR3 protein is CASSYGTGVYGYTF. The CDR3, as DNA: TGTGCCAGCAGTTACGGGACAGGGGTCTATGGCTACACCTTC.

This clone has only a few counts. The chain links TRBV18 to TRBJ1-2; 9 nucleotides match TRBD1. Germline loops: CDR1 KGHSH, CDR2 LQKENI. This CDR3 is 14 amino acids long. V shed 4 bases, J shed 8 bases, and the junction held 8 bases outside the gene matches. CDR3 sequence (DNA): TGTGCCAGCTCACAACAGGGGACAGGGAGCGGCTACACCTTC. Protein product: CASSQQGTGSGYTF.

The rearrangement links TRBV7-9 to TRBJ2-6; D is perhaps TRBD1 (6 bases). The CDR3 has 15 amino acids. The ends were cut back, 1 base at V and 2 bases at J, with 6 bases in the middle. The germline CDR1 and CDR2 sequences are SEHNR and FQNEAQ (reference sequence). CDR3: CASSLEGAGANVLTF. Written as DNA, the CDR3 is TGTGCCAGCAGCTTAGAGGGGGCTGGGGCCAACGTCCTGACTTTC.

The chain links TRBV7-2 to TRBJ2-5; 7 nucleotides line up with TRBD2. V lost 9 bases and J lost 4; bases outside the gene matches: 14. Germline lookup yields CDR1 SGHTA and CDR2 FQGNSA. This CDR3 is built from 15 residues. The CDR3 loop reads CASSRGGRGGETQYF. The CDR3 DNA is TGTGCCAGTTCTAGGGGCGGGAGAGGTGGAGAGACCCAGTACTTC. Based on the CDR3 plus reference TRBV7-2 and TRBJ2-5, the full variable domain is GAGVSQSPSNKVTEKGKDVELRCDPISGHTALYWYRQSLGQGLEFLIYFQGNSAPDKSGLPSDRFSAERTGGSVSTLTIQRTQQEDSAVYLCASSRGGRGGETQYFGPGTRLLVL.

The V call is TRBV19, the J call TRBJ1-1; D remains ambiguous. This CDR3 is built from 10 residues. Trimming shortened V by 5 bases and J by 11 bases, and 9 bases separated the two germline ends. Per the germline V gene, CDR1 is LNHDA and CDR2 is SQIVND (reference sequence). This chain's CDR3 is CASSPRPAFF. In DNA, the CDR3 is TGTGCCAGTAGTCCCCGTCCCGCTTTCTTT.

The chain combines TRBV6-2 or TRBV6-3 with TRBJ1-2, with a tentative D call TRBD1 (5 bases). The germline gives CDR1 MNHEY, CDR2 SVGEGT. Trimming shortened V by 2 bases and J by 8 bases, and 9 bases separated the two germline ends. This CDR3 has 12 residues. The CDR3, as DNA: TGTGCCAGCAGTTACGGGGCCGGCGGCTACACCTTC. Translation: CASSYGAGGYTF.

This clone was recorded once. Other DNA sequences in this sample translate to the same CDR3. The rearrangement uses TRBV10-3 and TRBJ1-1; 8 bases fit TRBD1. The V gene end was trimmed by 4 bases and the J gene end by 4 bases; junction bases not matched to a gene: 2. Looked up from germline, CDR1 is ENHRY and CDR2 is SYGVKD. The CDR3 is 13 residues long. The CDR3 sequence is CAISGTGTTEAFF. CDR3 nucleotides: TGTGCCATCAGTGGGACAGGGACCACTGAAGCTTTCTTT.

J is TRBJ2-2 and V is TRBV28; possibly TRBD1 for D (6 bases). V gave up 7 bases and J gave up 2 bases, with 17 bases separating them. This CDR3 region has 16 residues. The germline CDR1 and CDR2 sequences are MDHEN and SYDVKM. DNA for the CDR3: TGTGCCAGCACCTTAAGCGGACAGCTTAACACCGGGGAGCTGTTTTTT. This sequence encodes CASTLSGQLNTGELFF. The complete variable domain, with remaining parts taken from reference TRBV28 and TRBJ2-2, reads DVKVTQSSRYLVKRTGEKVFLECVQDMDHENMFWYRQDPGLGLRLIYFSYDVKMKEKGDIPEGYSVSREKKERFSLILESASTNQTSMYLCASTLSGQLNTGELFFGEGSRLTVL.

The CDR3 DNA sequence: TGTGCCAGCAGTTACTTTTCATCTAGGGGTCCTGACTATGGCTACACCTTC. Its protein is CASSYFSSRGPDYGYTF. The chain links TRBV6-2 or TRBV6-3 to TRBJ1-2, with a tentative D call TRBD1 (5 bases). Trimming took 1 base from V and 3 from J, leaving 18 bases between them. The CDR3 is 17 residues long. CDR1 and CDR2 from the germline V gene are MNHEY and SVGEGT.

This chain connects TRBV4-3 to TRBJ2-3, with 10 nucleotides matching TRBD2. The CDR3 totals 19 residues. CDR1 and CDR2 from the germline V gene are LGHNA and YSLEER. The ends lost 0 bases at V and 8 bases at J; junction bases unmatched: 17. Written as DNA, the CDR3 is TGCGCCAGCAGCCAAGATCGGTCCAGCGGGGGGGGCCGACAGGGTACGCAGTATTTT. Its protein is CASSQDRSSGGGRQGTQYF.

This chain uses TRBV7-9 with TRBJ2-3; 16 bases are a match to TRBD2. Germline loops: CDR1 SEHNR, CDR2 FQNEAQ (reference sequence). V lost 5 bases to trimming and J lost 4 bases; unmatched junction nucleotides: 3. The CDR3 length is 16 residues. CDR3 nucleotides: TGTGCCAGCAGCCCGGGGACTAGCGGGGGGGCAGATACGCAGTATTTT. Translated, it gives CASSPGTSGGADTQYF.